Listed here is a single T cell receptor beta chain. The PCR had 60 Vbeta and 13 Jbeta primers. Profiling relied on immunoSEQ multiplex PCR, and the TCRdb table lists in-frame clones only, not all of them. The sample data list about 210,000 clones. These data are taken from a study of cytomegalovirus exposure and HLA in healthy donors. For the study at large: Earlier sequencing of around 190 million T cells yielded approximately 120 million unique TCR beta sequences.

What was sequenced was PBMCs. This clonotype was sampled from a woman in her 30s in good health and CMV-seropositive.

CDR3 sequence: CASSEFLGQGAQETQYF. The CDR3 region has the DNA TGCGCCAGCAGTGAGTTTCTTGGACAGGGGGCCCAAGAGACCCAGTACTTC. The rearrangement links TRBV10-2 to TRBJ2-5; TRBD1 aligns across 11 bases. V was pared by 1 base and J by 1 base, with 5 bases of the junction left unmatched. The CDR3 loop spans 17 amino acids. Germline CDR1 reads WSHSY; CDR2 reads SAAADI.